This T cell receptor beta chain came from a study of blood T cell repertoires in COVID-19. Study in general: COVID-19 samples collected from the United States, Italy and Spain covered acute and convalescent phases.

The CDR3 totals 13 residues. The V end was cut by 0 bases, the J end by 4 bases, with 7 bases between. CDR1 and CDR2 (germline): SGHKS, YYEKEE (reference sequence). Libraries were prepared by immunoSEQ multiplex PCR; TCRdb keeps only in-frame clonotypes and omits some of them. The sample records over 150,000 clones, about four fifths being singletons. Sequencing was performed on peripheral blood. J is TRBJ1-2 and V is TRBV5-5; D gene ambiguous. The source is a woman older than 75 with acute or convalescent COVID-19. DNA of the CDR3: TGTGCCAGCAGCTTGGGACAAATCTATGGCTACACCTTC. Translation gives CASSLGQIYGYTF.